This passage covers 24 T cell receptor beta chains from one sample sequenced in a study of blood T cell repertoires in COVID-19. Some clones are missing from TCRdb's copy, which holds only in-frame ones; the method was immunoSEQ multiplex PCR. Of fewer than 350,000 clones detected, 85% appear once; the ten largest clones hold around 6.9%. Sequencing was carried out using peripheral blood. The receptors derive from a human donor in a cohort sampled during active COVID-19.

The chain couples TRBV7-3 to TRBJ2-1; D is undetermined. Trimming left V 5 bases short and J 0 bases short, with 11 bases between. CDR1 and CDR2 (germline): SGHTA, FQGTGA. The CDR3 totals 15 residues. The CDR3 spells CASSHYPSSYNEQFF. The CDR3 bases are TGTGCCAGCAGCCATTATCCGAGCTCCTACAATGAGCAGTTCTTC.

The CDR3 loop reads CASSGQGRTEAFF. CDR3 nucleotides: TGTGCCAGCAGCGGACAGGGAAGGACTGAAGCTTTCTTT. The V call is TRBV6-5, the J call TRBJ1-1; 8 bases match TRBD1. The V segment lost 6 bases and the J segment 5 bases; nucleotides outside the gene matches: 5. Germline loops: CDR1 MNHEY, CDR2 SVGAGI. The length of the CDR3 is 13 residues.

This chain uses TRBV6-5 with TRBJ1-6, with D possibly being TRBD1 (6 bases). This CDR3 is 15 amino acids long. Germline values: CDR1 MNHEY, CDR2 SVGAGI. Trimming removed 4 bases at V and 4 bases at J, with 11 bases between. The CDR3 DNA sequence: TGTGCCAGCAGTTTCGGACAGCCGTATAATTCACCCCTCCACTTT. It is translated as CASSFGQPYNSPLHF.

A few counts support this clone. CDR3 coding DNA: TGTGCCTGGGATGGACAGGGGAAGGGCTACGAGCAGTACTTC. The encoded protein is CAWDGQGKGYEQYF. The chain has TRBV30 and TRBJ2-7; 9 nucleotides align to TRBD1. This CDR3 has 14 amino acids. V dropped 5 bases and J dropped 3; count of bases not matched to a gene: 8. Germline-derived CDR1 and CDR2 are GTSNPN and SVGIG (reference sequence).

In the case of this clone: This sample also contains other DNA sequences that code for the same CDR3. The chain has TRBV19 and TRBJ2-5; no clear D gene. The ends were cut back, 2 bases at V and 3 bases at J, with 4 bases in the middle. Germline CDR1 and CDR2: LNHDA and SQIVND (reference sequence). The CDR3 is 12 amino acids. Here the CDR3 reads CASSIPEETQYF. Written as DNA, the CDR3 is TGTGCCAGTAGTATACCCGAAGAGACCCAGTACTTC.

The chain combines TRBV9 with TRBJ1-1, with TRBD1 identical over 8 bases. Trimming took 0 bases from V and 7 from J; bases not matched to a gene: 5. The CDR3 contains 14 residues. Per the germline V gene, CDR1 is SGDLS and CDR2 is YYNGEE. CDR3 coding DNA: TGTGCCAGCAGCGTAGCTGACAGGGGTAATGAAGCTTTCTTT. Translated: CASSVADRGNEAFF. The full variable domain, its missing parts supplied by reference TRBV9 and TRBJ1-1, is DSGVTQTPKHLITATGQRVTLRCSPRSGDLSVYWYQQSLDQGLQFLIQYYNGEERAKGNILERFSAQQFPDLHSELNLSSLELGDSALYFCASSVADRGNEAFFGQGTRLTVV.

DNA for the CDR3: TGTGCCAGTAGTATAGCGGAGGGGATGGCTGAAGCTTTCTTT. Its translation: CASSIAEGMAEAFF. V gene TRBV19 combines with J gene TRBJ1-1; D is perhaps TRBD1 (5 bases). Germline CDR1 reads LNHDA; CDR2 reads SQIVND (reference sequence). The CDR3 is 14 residues long. With 1 base removed from V and 6 bases from J, the gap between germline ends came to 12 bases.

This rearrangement joins TRBV6-6 to TRBJ1-1; D gene unclear. The V end was cut by 7 bases, the J end by 8 bases, with 11 bases between. The CDR3 covers 11 residues. Germline CDR1 and CDR2: MNHNY and SVGAGI (reference sequence). The CDR3: CASKNGREAFF. In DNA, the CDR3 is TGTGCCAGCAAAAACGGGAGGGAAGCTTTCTTT.

The chain is built from TRBV11-3 and TRBJ2-5; D unclear. The CDR3 extends over 14 amino acids. V gave up 1 base and J gave up 2 bases, with 8 bases separating them. CDR1 and CDR2 (germline): SGHNT, YENEEA. In DNA form, the CDR3 reads TGTGCCAGCAGCTTAGCAGGAAAACAAGAGACCCAGTACTTC. This translates into CASSLAGKQETQYF.

The chain employs TRBV7-3 and TRBJ1-1, with 7 nucleotides matching TRBD1. This CDR3 region has 13 residues. Germline V lookup: CDR1 SGHTA, CDR2 FQGTGA. V trimming: 4 bases; J trimming: 5 bases; junction bases outside the gene matches: 4. The CDR3 bases are TGTGCCAGCAGCTGGACAGGCGTTACTGAAGCTTTCTTT. Translation gives CASSWTGVTEAFF.

The chain links TRBV3-1 (or the pseudogene TRBV3-2) to TRBJ1-2; 9 bases fit TRBD1. Germline CDR1 and CDR2: LGHDT and YNNKEL (reference sequence). The CDR3 length is 14 residues. V shed 3 bases and J 4 bases; nucleotides not matched to a gene: 3. The CDR3 sequence is CASSQDRGIYGYTF. The CDR3 DNA reads as TGTGCCAGCAGCCAGGACAGGGGCATCTATGGCTACACCTTC.

The rearrangement links TRBV10-3 to TRBJ2-1; TRBD1 matches at 7 bases. The CDR3 consists of 14 residues. Germline CDR1 is ENHRY and CDR2 is SYGVKD. J lost 7 bases, V lost 10 bases, and 13 bases had no gene match. The CDR3 sequence is CATMEQGWNNEQFF. The CDR3 region has the DNA TGTGCCACCATGGAACAGGGGTGGAATAATGAGCAGTTCTTC.

This chain joins TRBV4-1 and TRBJ2-7, with D maybe TRBD1 (6 bases). Trimming removed 0 bases from V and 1 base from J, with 10 bases in between. This CDR3 is built from 15 residues. The germline gives CDR1 MGHRA, CDR2 YSYEKL. The DNA of the CDR3 is TGCGCCAGCAGCCAAGACTCACAGGGATCCTACGAGCAGTACTTC. This gives the protein CASSQDSQGSYEQYF.

The V and J genes are TRBV6-5 and TRBJ2-6; no firm D call. Germline lookup yields CDR1 MNHEY and CDR2 SVGAGI. This CDR3 is built from 14 residues. The V and J ends lost 7 bases and 2 bases respectively, with 9 bases between them. CDR3 sequence (DNA): TGTGCCAGCAACCAAAGAGCTGGGGCCAACGTCCTGACTTTC. Translating it yields CASNQRAGANVLTF.

The chain links TRBV5-4 to TRBJ2-6; D remains ambiguous. The V end was cut by 1 base, the J end by 1 base, with 12 bases between. This CDR3 region has 17 residues. The V gene's germline CDR1 is SGHNT and CDR2 YYREEE (reference sequence). The CDR3 region has the DNA TGTGCCAGCAGCTTGAACTATGGAACGTCTGGGGCCAACGTCCTGACTTTC. Translation: CASSLNYGTSGANVLTF.

V gene TRBV3-1 (or the pseudogene TRBV3-2) combines with J gene TRBJ1-2; D is possibly TRBD1 (6 bases). The CDR3 contains 13 residues. The V gene's germline CDR1 is LGHDT and CDR2 YNNKEL (reference sequence). The V end lost 2 bases, the J end lost 7 bases, and 11 bases lay between the germline ends. CDR3 nucleotides: TGTGCCAGCAGCCAAAACAGGGCTGGTGGCTACACCTTC. Encoded protein: CASSQNRAGGYTF.

The chain couples TRBV30 to TRBJ1-4; TRBD1 agrees at 10 bases. With V trimmed by 5 bases and J by 11 bases, 2 bases remained unmatched. This CDR3 has 11 amino acids. The germline V gene encodes CDR1 GTSNPN and CDR2 SVGIG (reference sequence). CDR3 loop: CAWEGQGKLFF. As DNA, the CDR3 is TGTGCCTGGGAGGGACAGGGGAAACTGTTTTTT.

In this sample, this clone turned up once. V and J are TRBV7-2 and TRBJ2-3; unclear D gene. The germline CDR1 and CDR2 sequences are SGHTA and FQGNSA. The CDR3 is made up of 13 amino acids. Between the trimmed V and J ends, which lost 1 base and 2 bases, there was a span of 4 bases. Here the CDR3 DNA reads TGTGCCAGCAGCTTAGTCTCCACAGATACGCAGTATTTT. As protein: CASSLVSTDTQYF.

V gene TRBV2 combines with J gene TRBJ1-2; 8 bases are shared with TRBD1. V gave up 6 bases and J gave up 8 bases; unmatched junction bases: 8. Germline assignment: CDR1 SNHLY and CDR2 FYNNEI. The CDR3 runs to 13 residues. The CDR3 sequence is CASSQTGEDGYTF. As DNA, the CDR3 is TGTGCCAGCAGCCAGACAGGGGAAGACGGCTACACCTTC.

The rearrangement links TRBV12-5 to TRBJ2-3; TRBD2 aligns across 9 bases. This CDR3 has 15 residues. CDR1 LGHNT and CDR2 FRNRAP come from the germline V gene. With V trimmed by 6 bases and J by 2 bases, 6 bases remained unmatched. DNA of the CDR3: TGTGCTAGTGGAATAGCGGGGGCAGCCACAGATACGCAGTATTTT. As protein: CASGIAGAATDTQYF.

The rearrangement uses TRBV5-1 and TRBJ1-1; D is unresolved. The CDR3 contains 14 residues. From germline, CDR1 is SGHRS and CDR2 YFSETQ. V gave up 2 bases and J gave up 3 bases, with 11 bases separating them. For the CDR3, the DNA is TGCGCCAGCAGCTTTGTAGGCGGAGACACTGAAGCTTTCTTT. Protein product: CASSFVGGDTEAFF.

CDR3 nucleotides: TGCAGTGCTAGTCCCGGGGATACGAACACCGGGGAGCTGTTTTTT. Protein: CSASPGDTNTGELFF. The chain employs TRBV20-1 and TRBJ2-2, with a possible D match to TRBD2 (5 bases). This CDR3 is built from 15 residues. V was cut by 3 bases and J by 0 bases, with 11 bases left in between. Germline lookup yields CDR1 DFQATT and CDR2 SNEGSKA (reference sequence).

CDR3 DNA sequence: TGTGCCAGCAGCCACAGGGGGCCAGGGCGAGAGCAGTACTTC. It yields the protein CASSHRGPGREQYF. The rearrangement uses TRBV6-5 and TRBJ2-7, with 9 bases fitting TRBD1. Germline CDR1 and CDR2: MNHEY and SVGAGI. This CDR3 comprises 14 residues. The V and J ends lost 6 bases and 7 bases, in that order; junction bases with no gene match: 10.

The genes are TRBV24-1 and TRBJ2-1; no firm D call. The CDR3 sequence is 16 residues long. Germline V lookup: CDR1 KGHDR, CDR2 SFDVKD. V dropped 0 bases and J dropped 5 bases, with 13 bases sitting between them. The CDR3 DNA sequence: TGTGCCACCAGTGATTTGTACGAGACTGCCAACAATGAGCAGTTCTTC. This gives the protein CATSDLYETANNEQFF.